The next 6 T cell receptor beta chains were all read from a single sample in a study of spatial heterogeneity in lung cancer. Time point meaning: sample taken at primary tumor resection. Sequencing of whole RNA from tumor, nontumor lung or frozen PBMC involved no sorting. TCRdb reanalysed the 5' RACE reads using MiXCR and keeps one entry per CDR3 protein. The table lists some 64,000 distinct CDR3 sequences, around 8.2% of them singletons, with around 16% in the top ten. Sequenced here: PBMCs, sampled at surgery. The receptors here all came from a female donor with early-stage non-small cell lung cancer.

This clonotype was seen a few times. The chain is built from TRBV2 and TRBJ2-3, with TRBD2 matching over 8 bases. The V segment lost 3 bases and the J segment 8 bases; nucleotides outside the gene matches: 19. CDR3 length equals 18 residues. In germline, CDR1 is SNHLY, CDR2 FYNNEI. The CDR3 sequence: CASSDAIELGGAGSTQYF. The CDR3 nucleotides are TGTGCCAGCAGTGATGCTATCGAACTCGGGGGGGCCGGGAGTACGCAGTATTTT.

This clonotype is classed as medium-sized. This chain links TRBV7-3 with TRBJ2-5; 13 nucleotides line up with TRBD2. Germline V gives CDR1 SGHTA, CDR2 FQGTGA. CDR3 size: 18 residues. With 5 bases clipped from V and 2 bases from J, the junction kept 11 bases outside the gene matches. In nucleotides, the CDR3 is TGTGCCAGCAGCCCCCAAACACGACTAGCGGGGGGACAAGAGACCCAGTACTTC. This codes for CASSPQTRLAGGQETQYF.

The chain is built from TRBV7-9 and TRBJ1-1, with a possible D match to TRBD1 (6 bases). V was shortened by 5 bases and J by 4 bases, with 14 bases between the two germline ends. CDR1 and CDR2 from the germline V gene are SEHNR and FQNEAQ (reference sequence). The CDR3 spans 14 residues. The CDR3 protein is CASSARGGFTEAFF. The CDR3 DNA follows: TGTGCCAGCAGCGCCAGGGGAGGTTTCACTGAAGCTTTCTTT.

This chain links TRBV5-1 with TRBJ1-1; D may be TRBD1 (5 bases). The CDR3 loop spans 15 amino acids. The germline V gene encodes CDR1 SGHRS and CDR2 YFSETQ. Trimming took 6 bases from V and 0 from J, leaving 15 bases between them. DNA for the CDR3: TGCGCCAGCACCTTTTCCCCGACAGTGAACACTGAAGCTTTCTTT. Translation gives CASTFSPTVNTEAFF.

This clonotype was recorded at least ten times. This rearrangement joins TRBV28 to TRBJ1-3; D possibly corresponds to TRBD1 (6 bases). V was trimmed by 3 bases and J by 4 bases, leaving 7 bases between them. The CDR3 has 13 residues. CDR1 and CDR2 from the germline V gene are MDHEN and SYDVKM. The CDR3 protein is CASSFRGGNTIYF. In DNA form, the CDR3 reads TGTGCCAGCAGTTTCAGGGGCGGAAACACCATATATTTT.

This clonotype was picked up many times. This chain joins TRBV25-1 and TRBJ1-2; D gene unclear. Germline loops: CDR1 MGHDK, CDR2 SYGVNS. The CDR3 covers 12 residues. V was clipped by 4 bases and J by 6 bases, with 9 bases between them. The CDR3 is CASSGWPDGYTF. The DNA for the CDR3 is TGTGCCAGCAGTGGATGGCCGGATGGCTACACCTTC.